This entry is about one T cell receptor beta chain. The data stem from a study of T cell changes during pregnancy in multiple sclerosis. With 3 bases clipped from V and 7 bases from J, the junction kept 6 bases outside the gene matches. This CDR3 comprises 16 residues. Germline V CDR1 and CDR2: SNHLY, FYNNEI. Measured with immunoSEQ multiplex PCR; TCRdb has only the in-frame clones, and not every one. The table lists 25,000 to 30,000 clones, under 90% of them singletons, with roughly 0.58% in the top ten. The chain has TRBV2 and TRBJ2-2, with 12 positions matching TRBD2. The receptor's source is a female donor in good health, enrolled as a control in a pregnancy study. The specimen was CD4+ T cells from peripheral blood mononuclear cells, collected in the first trimester of pregnancy. The CDR3 loop is CASSETSGRVDGELFF. CDR3 nucleotide sequence: TGTGCCAGCAGTGAGACTAGCGGGAGAGTTGACGGGGAGCTGTTTTTT. The full variable domain, in which reference TRBV2 and TRBJ2-2 provide the parts outside the CDR3, is EPEVTQTPSHQVTQMGQEVILRCVPISNHLYFYWYRQILGQKVEFLVSFYNNEISEKSEIFDDQFSVERPDGSNFTLKIRSTKLEDSAMYFCASSETSGRVDGELFFGEGSRLTVL.